Following are 21 T cell receptor beta chains from one sample sequenced in a study of human T cells and chemical hapten exposure. Time point described: patch test 1, 2 weeks after DPC sensitization. Treatment denoted: therapeutic diphenylcyclopropenone sensitization with weekly scalp DPC. TCRdb ran MiXCR on the RACE reads and lists one entry per CDR3 protein. The data show about 380,000 distinct CDR3 sequences, approximately 5% seen once. Sequenced here: whole blood, sampled in connection with sensitization to the hapten diphenylcyclopropenone (DPC). The source is a woman in her 50s with alopecia areata. Some clones in this sample may be carry-over from other donors' samples.

The chain links TRBV12-5 to TRBJ1-1; a weak D match, TRBD1 (5 bases). The CDR3 covers 15 residues. V lost 4 bases to trimming and J lost 0 bases, with 12 bases between them. Germline V lookup: CDR1 LGHNT, CDR2 FRNRAP. CDR3 in amino acids: CASGSSLQVNTEAFF. The CDR3 DNA sequence: TGTGCTAGTGGTTCGTCCTTACAGGTGAACACTGAAGCTTTCTTT.

A few counts support this clonotype. The chain carries TRBV27 and TRBJ2-4; 8 bases align to TRBD2. Germline trimming cut 3 bases from V and 1 base from J; bases unmatched to any gene: 2. Germline values: CDR1 MNHEY, CDR2 SMNVEV (reference sequence). This CDR3 region has 15 residues. The DNA for the CDR3 is TGTGCCAGCAGTTTGACTAGCGTCGCCAAAAACATTCAGTACTTC. Residues: CASSLTSVAKNIQYF.

This clonotype has a count of ten or more. This chain joins TRBV28 and TRBJ2-7, with TRBD2 matching 9 bases. Germline-derived CDR1 and CDR2 are MDHEN and SYDVKM. Unmatched junction bases numbered 5, after V lost 3 bases and J lost 2 bases. This CDR3 comprises 15 residues. CDR3 DNA: TGTGCCAGCAGTTTTCGGGGCGGGAGGGCCTACGAGCAGTACTTC. Protein product: CASSFRGGRAYEQYF.

The table lists this clonotype with many counts. The rearrangement joins TRBV5-1 to TRBJ1-4, with TRBD1 matching over 7 bases. The CDR3 spans 15 residues. Unmatched junction bases numbered 6, after V lost 3 bases and J lost 4 bases. Germline V gives CDR1 SGHRS, CDR2 YFSETQ. CDR3 coding DNA: TGCGCCAGCAGCTCCGAAGGACAGGTTAATGAAAAACTGTTTTTT. Translating it yields CASSSEGQVNEKLFF.

In DNA form, the CDR3 reads TGCAGTGCTATACAGGGGTTGAATTCACCCCTCCACTTT. This translates into CSAIQGLNSPLHF. The rearrangement joins TRBV20-1 to TRBJ1-6, with 7 bases fitting TRBD1. The germline V gene has CDR1 DFQATT and CDR2 SNEGSKA (reference sequence). Unmatched junction bases numbered 4, after V lost 4 bases and J lost 7 bases. CDR3 length: 13 amino acids.

This clonotype was detected a few times. This sequence joins TRBV19 and TRBJ2-5; 11 bases line up with TRBD2. V shed 6 bases, J shed 3 bases, and the junction held 6 bases outside the gene matches. CDR1 and CDR2 from the germline V gene are LNHDA and SQIVND (reference sequence). The CDR3 sequence is 15 residues long. As DNA, the CDR3 is TGTGCCAGTAGGGCCCTACTAGCGGGGGAAGAGACCCAGTACTTC. It translates to CASRALLAGEETQYF.

This clonotype was observed many times. The CDR3 protein is CAIILTTGKSEAFF. CDR3 DNA sequence: TGTGCCATCATCCTGACGACAGGGAAGTCTGAAGCTTTCTTT. The rearrangement uses TRBV10-3 and TRBJ1-1; 7 bases are shared with TRBD1. With 7 bases clipped from V and 6 bases from J, the junction kept 11 bases outside the gene matches. This CDR3 contains 14 residues. Germline loops: CDR1 ENHRY, CDR2 SYGVKD.

This clonotype was counted between two and nine times. The J gene is TRBJ2-3, the V gene TRBV4-3; 7 bases line up with TRBD2. This CDR3 has 16 residues. V lost 1 base and J lost 4; bases outside the gene matches: 8. CDR1 LGHNA and CDR2 YSLEER come from the germline V gene. CDR3: CASSQATSVVPDTQYF. In DNA, the CDR3 is TGCGCCAGCAGCCAAGCCACTAGCGTCGTCCCAGATACGCAGTATTTT.

Many counts were recorded for this clonotype. This chain connects TRBV10-1 to TRBJ2-3; D perhaps matches TRBD2 (6 bases). CDR1 is WNHNN, CDR2 SYGVQD, per germline (reference sequence). This CDR3 is built from 17 residues. V shed 3 bases and J shed 5 bases, with 21 bases lying between them. The CDR3 here is CASSDGRRGPAGDTQYF. CDR3 nucleotide sequence: TGCGCCAGCAGTGACGGTCGGCGGGGCCCTGCGGGAGATACGCAGTATTTT.

V gene TRBV7-2 combines with J gene TRBJ2-3; D perhaps matches TRBD2 (6 bases). The V gene's germline CDR1 is SGHTA and CDR2 FQGNSA. The CDR3 runs to 14 residues. The germline V and J ends were trimmed by 5 bases and 7 bases, with 16 bases remaining between them. CDR3 nucleotide sequence: TGTGCCAGCAGCCCTTCGAGCGGGTTTAATACGCAGTATTTT. Its protein is CASSPSSGFNTQYF.

The chain recombines TRBV27 with TRBJ2-7; D is unresolved. The CDR3 has 14 residues. The ends were cut back, 5 bases at V and 3 bases at J, with 14 bases in the middle. Germline-derived CDR1 and CDR2 are MNHEY and SMNVEV (reference sequence). The DNA of the CDR3 is TGTGCCAGCAGTCCGACTGCGAGGCGCTACGAGCAGTACTTC. This translates into CASSPTARRYEQYF.

This clonotype was seen a handful of times. The CDR3 spells CSAREALLTDTQYF. The CDR3 DNA reads TGCAGTGCTAGAGAGGCGCTACTCACAGATACGCAGTATTTT. The chain employs TRBV20-1 and TRBJ2-3; D is uncertain. V was shortened by 0 bases and J by 2 bases, with 9 bases between the two germline ends. The CDR3 has 14 residues. Germline CDR1 reads DFQATT; CDR2 reads SNEGSKA (reference sequence).

At least ten counts were recorded for this clonotype. The rearrangement uses TRBV29-1 and TRBJ2-6, with D perhaps TRBD1 (5 bases). Germline lookup yields CDR1 SQVTM and CDR2 ANQGSEA. The CDR3 sequence is 12 residues long. V lost 3 bases and J lost 10, with 10 bases in between. The CDR3 DNA reads TGCAGCGTTGAGGGGCCTAATAACGTCCTGACTTTC. This gives the protein CSVEGPNNVLTF.

This clonotype was seen repeatedly, ten times or more. V usage is TRBV20-1 and J usage is TRBJ1-2; D gene unclear. CDR1 and CDR2 (germline): DFQATT, SNEGSKA (reference sequence). The CDR3 spans 12 residues. V was shortened by 3 bases and J by 5 bases, with 10 bases between the two germline ends. In DNA form, the CDR3 reads TGCAGTGCTAGTAATGGGCAGTATGGCTACACCTTC. It codes for CSASNGQYGYTF.

The rearrangement links TRBV12-3 or TRBV12-4 to TRBJ2-2; 7 nucleotides agree with TRBD2. CDR3 size: 17 residues. Losses at the gene ends were 6 bases for V and 6 bases for J; bases not matched to a gene: 16. In DNA, the CDR3 is TGTGCCAGCAGAACCCTCCGACTAGCCGCCCGTTCCGGGGAGCTGTTTTTT. As protein: CASRTLRLAARSGELFF.

The CDR3 sequence: CASASGYASYNEQFF. Written as DNA, the CDR3 is TGTGCCAGCGCTAGCGGATATGCCTCCTACAATGAGCAGTTCTTC. The chain carries TRBV6-2 or TRBV6-3 and TRBJ2-1; 7 bases align to TRBD2. CDR1 MNHEY and CDR2 SVGEGT come from the germline V gene. After removal of 8 bases from V and 0 bases from J, the junction contained 7 bases not matched to a gene. The CDR3 has 15 residues.

Many counts were recorded for this clonotype. The CDR3 DNA reads as TGCGCCAGCTCGAAAGGCTCCTCCTACGAGCAGTACTTC. Its translation is CASSKGSSYEQYF. The chain joins TRBV5-1 to TRBJ2-7; no clear D gene. CDR3 size: 13 residues. Germline CDR1 is SGHRS and CDR2 is YFSETQ. V shed 7 bases and J shed 0 bases, with 11 bases lying between them.

Ten or more counts support this clonotype. J is TRBJ2-1 and V is TRBV12-3 or TRBV12-4; 8 positions match TRBD2. The CDR3 consists of 14 residues. Trimming removed 3 bases from V and 8 bases from J; junction bases left unmatched: 6. This CDR3 is CASSFVLAADEQFF. The CDR3 DNA sequence: TGTGCCAGCAGTTTTGTACTAGCGGCGGATGAGCAGTTCTTC.

The V call is TRBV29-1, the J call TRBJ2-1, with D possibly TRBD2 on 6 matching bases. Between the trimmed V and J ends, which lost 1 base and 9 bases, there was a span of 10 bases. The CDR3 is 12 amino acids. Germline CDR1 reads SQVTM; CDR2 reads ANQGSEA. In nucleotides, the CDR3 is TGCAGCGTTGAAGCCCTAGCGACTGAGCAGTTCTTC. Its protein is CSVEALATEQFF.

This clonotype was observed many times. Here the CDR3 reads CASSPRLAASYEQYF. CDR3 in DNA: TGTGCCAGCAGCCCCCGACTAGCGGCCTCCTACGAGCAGTACTTC. The chain uses TRBV9 and TRBJ2-7; TRBD2 matches 9 bases. The CDR3 spans 15 residues. Germline V gives CDR1 SGDLS, CDR2 YYNGEE. Unmatched junction bases numbered 5, after V lost 4 bases and J lost 0 bases.

This clonotype was seen repeatedly, ten times or more. The rearrangement uses TRBV2 and TRBJ2-5, with 7 bases aligning to TRBD1. The length of the CDR3 is 15 residues. Germline V CDR1 and CDR2: SNHLY, FYNNEI. Germline trimming cut 5 bases from V and 0 bases from J; bases unmatched to any gene: 6. Here the CDR3 DNA reads TGTGCCAGCAGTCCAAAGACAGGGTACCAAGAGACCCAGTACTTC. Translation: CASSPKTGYQETQYF.